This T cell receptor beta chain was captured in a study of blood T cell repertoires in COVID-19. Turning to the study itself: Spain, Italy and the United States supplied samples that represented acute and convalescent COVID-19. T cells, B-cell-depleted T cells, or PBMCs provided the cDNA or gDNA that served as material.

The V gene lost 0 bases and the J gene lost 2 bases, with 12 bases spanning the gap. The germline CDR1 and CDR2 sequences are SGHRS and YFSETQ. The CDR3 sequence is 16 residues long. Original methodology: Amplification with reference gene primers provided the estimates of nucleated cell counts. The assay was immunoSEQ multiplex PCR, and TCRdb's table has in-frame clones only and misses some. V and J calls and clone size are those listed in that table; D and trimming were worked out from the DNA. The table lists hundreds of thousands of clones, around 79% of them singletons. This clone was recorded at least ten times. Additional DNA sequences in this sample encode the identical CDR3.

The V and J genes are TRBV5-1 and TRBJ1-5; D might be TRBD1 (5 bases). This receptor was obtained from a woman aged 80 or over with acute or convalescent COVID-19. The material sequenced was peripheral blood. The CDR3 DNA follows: TGCGCCAGCAGCTTGGCGGGGGGAGCGGGCAATCAGCCCCAGCATTTT. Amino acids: CASSLAGGAGNQPQHF.